The following is a T cell receptor (beta chain) sequence with its context. Its antigen is undetermined. The ends were cut back, 1 base at V and 0 bases at J, with 6 bases in the middle. The CDR3 runs to 14 residues. The germline gives CDR1 KGHDR, CDR2 SFDVKD. For TCR beta, libraries came from iRepertoire HTBI primers and Arm-PCR of CDR3 regions. TCRdb analysed the multiplex PCR reads with MiXCR anew, one entry per CDR3 protein. In the table there are 350,000 to 500,000 distinct CDR3 sequences, around 17% of which are singletons. The data stem from a study of regulatory T cells in long-lasting Graves disease. Study-wide points: Samples came from peripheral blood alone, without thyroid tissue.

Described time point: newly diagnosed GD, antithyroid drugs for less than 3 months. PBMC RNA was the source of the TCR library. These data are also associated with another study on T cells in Graves' hyperthyroidism and ophthalmopathy.

The source material was peripheral blood mononuclear cells (PBMCs), sampled at new diagnosis, from a patient treated with antithyroid drugs. The sequence came from a woman in her thirties with Graves disease. This sequence joins TRBV24-1 and TRBJ2-7; no firm D call. CDR3 bases: TGTGCCACCAGTGATTTTCCCAACTCCTACGAGCAGTACTTC. Residues: CATSDFPNSYEQYF.